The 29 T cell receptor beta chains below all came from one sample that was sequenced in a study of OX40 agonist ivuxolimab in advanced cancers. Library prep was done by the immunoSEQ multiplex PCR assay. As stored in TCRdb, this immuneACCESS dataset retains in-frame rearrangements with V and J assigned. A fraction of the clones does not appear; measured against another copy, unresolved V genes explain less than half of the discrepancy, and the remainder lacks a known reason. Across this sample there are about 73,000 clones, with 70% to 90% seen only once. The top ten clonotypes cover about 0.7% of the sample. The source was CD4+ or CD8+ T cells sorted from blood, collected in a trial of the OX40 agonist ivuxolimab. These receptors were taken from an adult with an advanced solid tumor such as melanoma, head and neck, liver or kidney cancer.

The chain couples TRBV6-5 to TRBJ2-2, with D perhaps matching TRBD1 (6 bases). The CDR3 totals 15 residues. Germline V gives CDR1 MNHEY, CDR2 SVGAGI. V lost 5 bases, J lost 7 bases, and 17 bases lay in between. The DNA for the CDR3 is TGTGCCAGCAGTACCCAGGGGCCCCGTGTCGGGGAGCTGTTTTTT. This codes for CASSTQGPRVGELFF.

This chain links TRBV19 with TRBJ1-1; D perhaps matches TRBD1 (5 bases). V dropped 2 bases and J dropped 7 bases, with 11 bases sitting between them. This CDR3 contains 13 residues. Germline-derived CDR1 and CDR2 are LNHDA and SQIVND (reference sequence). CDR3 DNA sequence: TGTGCCAGTAGTATACGGCGGGGGGGTGAAGCTTTCTTT. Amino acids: CASSIRRGGEAFF. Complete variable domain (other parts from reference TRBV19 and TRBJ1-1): DGGITQSPKYLFRKEGQNVTLSCEQNLNHDAMYWYRQDPGQGLRLIYYSQIVNDFQKGDIAEGYSVSREKKESFPLTVTSAQKNPTAFYLCASSIRRGGEAFFGQGTRLTVV.

The CDR3 loop reads CASWMNTEAFF. CDR3 DNA sequence: TGTGCCAGCTGGATGAACACTGAAGCTTTCTTT. The rearrangement joins TRBV28 to TRBJ1-1, with no clear D. Germline CDR1 reads MDHEN; CDR2 reads SYDVKM. This CDR3 comprises 11 residues. V gave up 8 bases and J gave up 0 bases, with 4 bases separating them.

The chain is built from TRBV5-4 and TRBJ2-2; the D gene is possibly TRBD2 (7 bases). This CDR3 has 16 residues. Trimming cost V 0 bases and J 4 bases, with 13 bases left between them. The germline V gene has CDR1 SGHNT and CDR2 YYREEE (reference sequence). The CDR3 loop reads CASSLGGGGITGELFF. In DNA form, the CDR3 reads TGTGCCAGCAGCTTGGGAGGGGGAGGGATCACCGGGGAGCTGTTTTTT.

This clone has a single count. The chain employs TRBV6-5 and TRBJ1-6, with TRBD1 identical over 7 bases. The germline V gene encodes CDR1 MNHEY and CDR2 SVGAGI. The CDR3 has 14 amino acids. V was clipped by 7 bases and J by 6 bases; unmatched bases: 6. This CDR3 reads CASTDDRVNSPLHF. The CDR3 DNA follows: TGTGCCAGCACTGACGACAGGGTTAATTCACCCCTCCACTTT.

The CDR3 DNA reads TGTGCCAGCAGCGTAGATATTCTGGGTGGGGGCACCGGGGAGCTGTTTTTT. This sequence encodes CASSVDILGGGTGELFF. This chain uses TRBV9 with TRBJ2-2; D is tentatively TRBD1 or TRBD2 (5 bases each). Deletions cut 0 bases from V and 4 bases from J, with 16 bases between. This CDR3 comprises 17 residues. The germline V gene has CDR1 SGDLS and CDR2 YYNGEE.

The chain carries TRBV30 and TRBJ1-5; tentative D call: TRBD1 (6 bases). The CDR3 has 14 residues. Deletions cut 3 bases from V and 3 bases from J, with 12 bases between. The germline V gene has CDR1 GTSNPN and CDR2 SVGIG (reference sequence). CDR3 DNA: TGTGCCTGGAGCCCGAGGGGGGACAATCAGCCCCAGCATTTT. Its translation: CAWSPRGDNQPQHF.

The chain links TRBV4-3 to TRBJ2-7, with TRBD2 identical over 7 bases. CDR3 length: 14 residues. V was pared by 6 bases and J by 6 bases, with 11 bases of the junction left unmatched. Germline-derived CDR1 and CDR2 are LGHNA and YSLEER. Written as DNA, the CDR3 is TGCGCCAGCAGTTTGGAGACTAGCTTTTCCGAGCAGTACTTC. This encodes CASSLETSFSEQYF.

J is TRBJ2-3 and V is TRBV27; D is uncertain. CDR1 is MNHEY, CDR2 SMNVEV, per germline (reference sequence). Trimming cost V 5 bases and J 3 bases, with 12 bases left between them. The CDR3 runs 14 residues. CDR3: CASSLRTVTDTQYF. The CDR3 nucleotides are TGTGCCAGCAGTCTCCGGACCGTTACAGATACGCAGTATTTT.

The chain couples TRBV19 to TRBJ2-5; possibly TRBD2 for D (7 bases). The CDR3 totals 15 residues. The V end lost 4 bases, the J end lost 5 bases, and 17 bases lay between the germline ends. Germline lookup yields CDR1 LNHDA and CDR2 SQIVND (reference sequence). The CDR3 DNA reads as TGTGCCAGTAGTACGCTAGGGGGGGGCAAGGAGACCCAGTACTTC. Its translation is CASSTLGGGKETQYF.

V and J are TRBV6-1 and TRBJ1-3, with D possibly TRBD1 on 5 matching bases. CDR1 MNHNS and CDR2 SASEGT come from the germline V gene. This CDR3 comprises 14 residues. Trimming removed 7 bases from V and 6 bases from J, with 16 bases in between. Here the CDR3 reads CASIRPGVQNTIYF. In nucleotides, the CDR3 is TGTGCCAGCATCCGCCCGGGGGTCCAAAACACCATATATTTT.

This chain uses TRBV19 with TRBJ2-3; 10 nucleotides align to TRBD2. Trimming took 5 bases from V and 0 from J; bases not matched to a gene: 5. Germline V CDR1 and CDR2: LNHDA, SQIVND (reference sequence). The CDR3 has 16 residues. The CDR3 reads CASSDLTSGSTDTQYF. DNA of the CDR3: TGTGCCAGTAGTGACCTGACTAGCGGGAGCACAGATACGCAGTATTTT.

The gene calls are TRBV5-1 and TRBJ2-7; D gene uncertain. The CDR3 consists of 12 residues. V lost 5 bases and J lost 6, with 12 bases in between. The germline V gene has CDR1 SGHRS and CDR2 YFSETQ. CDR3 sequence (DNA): TGCGCCAGCAGTTTTCTGGGTCTCGAGCAGTACTTC. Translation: CASSFLGLEQYF.

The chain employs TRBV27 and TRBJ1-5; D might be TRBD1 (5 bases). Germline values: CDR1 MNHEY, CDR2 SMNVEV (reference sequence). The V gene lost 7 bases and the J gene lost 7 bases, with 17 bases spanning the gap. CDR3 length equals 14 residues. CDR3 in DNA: TGTGCCAGCACCCGATGGGCAGGGAACCAGCCCCAGCATTTT. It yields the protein CASTRWAGNQPQHF.

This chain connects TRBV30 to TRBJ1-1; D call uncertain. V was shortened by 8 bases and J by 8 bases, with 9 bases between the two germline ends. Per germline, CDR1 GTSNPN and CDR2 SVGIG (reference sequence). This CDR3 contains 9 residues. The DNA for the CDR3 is TGTGCCGCCGGACGCGAAGCTTTCTTT. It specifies CAAGREAFF.

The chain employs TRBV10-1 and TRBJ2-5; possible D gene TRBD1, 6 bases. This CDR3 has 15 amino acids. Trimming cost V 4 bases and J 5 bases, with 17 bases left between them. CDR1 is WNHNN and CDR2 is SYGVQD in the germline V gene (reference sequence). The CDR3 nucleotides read TGCGCCAGCAGTGCGGTGAGAGGGGGATCGGAGACCCAGTACTTC. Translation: CASSAVRGGSETQYF.

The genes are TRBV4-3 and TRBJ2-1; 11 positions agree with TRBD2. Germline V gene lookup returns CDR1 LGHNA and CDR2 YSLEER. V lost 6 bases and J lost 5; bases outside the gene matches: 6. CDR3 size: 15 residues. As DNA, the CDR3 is TGCGCCAGCAGACCCGTTAGCGGGAGGGACAATGAGCAGTTCTTC. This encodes CASRPVSGRDNEQFF.

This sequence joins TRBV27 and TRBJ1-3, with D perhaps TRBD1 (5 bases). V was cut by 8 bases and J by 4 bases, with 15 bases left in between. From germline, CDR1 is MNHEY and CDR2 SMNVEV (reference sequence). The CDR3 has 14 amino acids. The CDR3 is CASGPAGRGNTIYF. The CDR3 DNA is TGTGCCAGCGGCCCGGCAGGGAGAGGAAACACCATATATTTT.

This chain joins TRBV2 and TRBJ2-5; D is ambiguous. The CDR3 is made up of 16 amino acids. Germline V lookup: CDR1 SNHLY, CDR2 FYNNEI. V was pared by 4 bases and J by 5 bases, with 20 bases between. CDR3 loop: CASSVKNPPSVETQYF. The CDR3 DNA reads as TGTGCCAGCAGTGTGAAAAATCCACCCTCAGTTGAGACCCAGTACTTC.

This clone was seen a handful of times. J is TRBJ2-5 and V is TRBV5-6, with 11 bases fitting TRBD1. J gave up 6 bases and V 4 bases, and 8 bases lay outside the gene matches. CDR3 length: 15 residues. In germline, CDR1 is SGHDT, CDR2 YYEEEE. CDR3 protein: CASSPGTGGIKTQYF. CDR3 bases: TGTGCCAGCAGCCCCGGGACAGGGGGAATAAAGACCCAGTACTTC.

CDR3 amino acids: CAWISGGGWTRTDTQYF. CDR3 DNA: TGTGCCTGGATTAGCGGGGGGGGTTGGACGCGCACAGATACGCAGTATTTT. The chain is built from TRBV30 and TRBJ2-3, with 11 positions matching TRBD2. Germline CDR1 GTSNPN, CDR2 SVGIG (reference sequence). There are 17 residues in the CDR3. The V segment lost 4 bases and the J segment 1 base; nucleotides outside the gene matches: 10.

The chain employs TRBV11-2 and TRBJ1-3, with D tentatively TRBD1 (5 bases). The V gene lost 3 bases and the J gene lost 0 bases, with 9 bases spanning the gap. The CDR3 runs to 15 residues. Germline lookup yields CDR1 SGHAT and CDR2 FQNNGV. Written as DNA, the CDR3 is TGTGCCAGCAGCTTTACCAGGGACTCTGGAAACACCATATATTTT. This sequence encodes CASSFTRDSGNTIYF.

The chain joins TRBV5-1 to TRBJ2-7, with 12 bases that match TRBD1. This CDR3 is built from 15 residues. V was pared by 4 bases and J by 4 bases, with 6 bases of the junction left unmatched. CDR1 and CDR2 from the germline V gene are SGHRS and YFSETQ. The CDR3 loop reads CASSIGTGGFYEQYF. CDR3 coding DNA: TGCGCCAGCAGCATTGGGACAGGGGGCTTTTACGAGCAGTACTTC. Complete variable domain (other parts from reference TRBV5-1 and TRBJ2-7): KAGVTQTPRYLIKTRGQQVTLSCSPISGHRSVSWYQQTPGQGLQFLFEYFSETQRNKGNFPGRFSGRQFSNSRSEMNVSTLELGDSALYLCASSIGTGGFYEQYFGPGTRLTVT.

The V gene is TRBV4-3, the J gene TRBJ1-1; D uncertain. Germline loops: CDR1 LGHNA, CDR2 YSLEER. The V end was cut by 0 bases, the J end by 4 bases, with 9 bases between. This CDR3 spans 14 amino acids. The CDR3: CASSQDWGSTEAFF. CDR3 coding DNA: TGCGCCAGCAGCCAAGACTGGGGTTCCACTGAAGCTTTCTTT.

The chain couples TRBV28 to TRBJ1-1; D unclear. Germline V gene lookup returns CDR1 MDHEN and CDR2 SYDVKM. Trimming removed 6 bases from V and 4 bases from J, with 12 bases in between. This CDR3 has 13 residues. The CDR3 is CASSPRWGTEAFF. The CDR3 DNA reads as TGTGCCAGCAGCCCGAGGTGGGGCACTGAAGCTTTCTTT.

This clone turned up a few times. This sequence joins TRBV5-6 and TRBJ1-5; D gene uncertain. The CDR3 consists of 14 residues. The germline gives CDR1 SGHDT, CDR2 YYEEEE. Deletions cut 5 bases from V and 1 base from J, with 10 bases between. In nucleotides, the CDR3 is TGTGCCAGCAGAAGGATGGGAAGCAATCAGCCCCAGCATTTT. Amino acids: CASRRMGSNQPQHF.

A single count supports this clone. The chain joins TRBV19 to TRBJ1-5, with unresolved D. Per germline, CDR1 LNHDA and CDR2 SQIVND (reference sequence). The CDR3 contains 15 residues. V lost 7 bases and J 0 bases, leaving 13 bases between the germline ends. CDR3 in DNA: TGTGCCAGTACCTTCCGTGCATATAGCAATCAGCCCCAGCATTTT. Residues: CASTFRAYSNQPQHF. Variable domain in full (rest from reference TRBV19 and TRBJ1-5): DGGITQSPKYLFRKEGQNVTLSCEQNLNHDAMYWYRQDPGQGLRLIYYSQIVNDFQKGDIAEGYSVSREKKESFPLTVTSAQKNPTAFYLCASTFRAYSNQPQHFGDGTRLSIL.

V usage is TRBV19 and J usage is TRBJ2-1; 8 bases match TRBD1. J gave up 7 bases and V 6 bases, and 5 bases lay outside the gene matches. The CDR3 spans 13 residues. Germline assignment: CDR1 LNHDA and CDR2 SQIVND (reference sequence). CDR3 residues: CASRAGGRNEQFF. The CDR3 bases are TGTGCCAGTAGGGCAGGGGGCAGGAATGAGCAGTTCTTC. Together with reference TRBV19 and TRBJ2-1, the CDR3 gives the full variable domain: DGGITQSPKYLFRKEGQNVTLSCEQNLNHDAMYWYRQDPGQGLRLIYYSQIVNDFQKGDIAEGYSVSREKKESFPLTVTSAQKNPTAFYLCASRAGGRNEQFFGPGTRLTVL.

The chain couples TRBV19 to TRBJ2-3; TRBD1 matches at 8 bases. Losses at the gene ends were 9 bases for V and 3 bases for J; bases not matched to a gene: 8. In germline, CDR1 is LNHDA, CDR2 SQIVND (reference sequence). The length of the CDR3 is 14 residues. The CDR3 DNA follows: TGTGCCAGCTCTGACAGGGGACTTACAGATACGCAGTATTTT. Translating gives CASSDRGLTDTQYF.